These T cell receptor beta chains were read from a single sample in a study of vaccination effects on CD4 cells after COVID-19. Antigen specificity for these receptors is unknown. Produced via immunoSEQ multiplex PCR; TCRdb's table is partial and in-frame only. The data contain almost 70,000 clones, 74% of them singletons. The sample in question was CD4+ T cells from PBMCs cultured with HCoV-229E spike peptides, obtained after COVID-19 vaccination. Receptors originate from a human donor who received a COVID-19 vaccine. Both conserved end residues are trimmed from each CDR3. D genes are given only for firm matches.

D gene: TRBD1
V gene: TRBV19
J gene: TRBJ1-2
CDR3 protein: ASRRTGGMAYGYT

D gene: TRBD1
V gene: TRBV5-1
J gene: TRBJ1-1
CDR3 protein: ASSPGHGTGNTEAF

D gene: .
V gene: TRBV7-2
J gene: TRBJ1-3
CDR3 protein: ASSSRGQSGNTIY

D gene: TRBD1
V gene: TRBV28
J gene: TRBJ1-1
CDR3 protein: ASSFRGPEAF

D gene: .
V gene: TRBV11-1
J gene: TRBJ1-3
CDR3 protein: ASSWGHTGNTIY

D gene: .
V gene: TRBV7-2
J gene: TRBJ1-6
CDR3 protein: ASSLYDGFGTRPLH

D gene: TRBD1
V gene: TRBV6-7
J gene: TRBJ2-5
CDR3 protein: ASSPGQGRETQY

D gene: .
V gene: TRBV21-1
J gene: TRBJ2-3
CDR3 protein: ASSKVPGLAGGAQDTQY

D gene: TRBD2
V gene: TRBV5-1
J gene: TRBJ2-2
CDR3 protein: ASSSPSGYTGELF

D gene: TRBD1
V gene: TRBV6-4
J gene: TRBJ2-1
CDR3 protein: ASSRTGEGDNEQF

D gene: .
V gene: TRBV27
J gene: TRBJ1-2
CDR3 protein: ASSSTGTDYGYT

D gene: .
V gene: TRBV19
J gene: TRBJ1-5
CDR3 protein: ASPAGDLLGAPQH

D gene: .
V gene: TRBV19
J gene: TRBJ2-3
CDR3 protein: ATRRADLAADTQY

D gene: TRBD1
V gene: TRBV7-9
J gene: TRBJ1-3
CDR3 protein: ASSLGQGFNTIY

D gene: .
V gene: TRBV6-2/TRBV6-3
J gene: TRBJ1-1
CDR3 protein: ASSSQFRVQNTEAF

D gene: .
V gene: TRBV7-3
J gene: TRBJ1-2
CDR3 protein: ASSSTVYGYT

D gene: .
V gene: TRBV4-2
J gene: TRBJ1-4
CDR3 protein: ASSQPSAGPATNEKLF

D gene: .
V gene: TRBV6-4
J gene: TRBJ2-2
CDR3 protein: ASSEGFASVDTGELF

D gene: TRBD1
V gene: TRBV30
J gene: TRBJ1-5
CDR3 protein: AWRTLRTGPNQPQH

D gene: TRBD2
V gene: TRBV6-5
J gene: TRBJ2-5
CDR3 protein: ASRDAGGVETQY

D gene: .
V gene: TRBV29-1
J gene: TRBJ1-5
CDR3 protein: SVSSGVGQLQH

D gene: .
V gene: TRBV7-2
J gene: TRBJ2-1
CDR3 protein: ASSTSSYNEQF

D gene: TRBD2
V gene: TRBV7-3
J gene: TRBJ2-2
CDR3 protein: ASGGGPNTGELF

D gene: TRBD2
V gene: TRBV12-3/TRBV12-4
J gene: TRBJ2-5
CDR3 protein: ASRLAGRETQY

D gene: TRBD1
V gene: TRBV6-4
J gene: TRBJ1-4
CDR3 protein: ASSVTGGDEKLF

D gene: .
V gene: TRBV7-9
J gene: TRBJ2-4
CDR3 protein: ASSLISGIQY

D gene: .
V gene: TRBV19
J gene: TRBJ1-2
CDR3 protein: ASSTASVQAFFYGYT

D gene: TRBD2
V gene: TRBV2
J gene: TRBJ2-1
CDR3 protein: ASRISGGYYNEQF

D gene: .
V gene: TRBV28
J gene: TRBJ1-2
CDR3 protein: ASSLYPVVYGYT

D gene: TRBD1
V gene: TRBV7-2
J gene: TRBJ1-6
CDR3 protein: ASSRDSITPIPLH

D gene: TRBD2
V gene: TRBV10-1
J gene: TRBJ2-3
CDR3 protein: ASSETSGSTDTQY

D gene: .
V gene: TRBV6-2/TRBV6-3
J gene: TRBJ2-1
CDR3 protein: ASSYPDEQF

D gene: .
V gene: TRBV18
J gene: TRBJ1-6
CDR3 protein: ASSPPGGDNSPLH

D gene: TRBD1
V gene: TRBV18
J gene: TRBJ1-3
CDR3 protein: ASSKGQPNSGNTIY

D gene: TRBD1
V gene: TRBV19
J gene: TRBJ2-1
CDR3 protein: ASSARGIGEQF

D gene: TRBD1
V gene: TRBV12-5
J gene: TRBJ1-2
CDR3 protein: ASRQGPNYGYT

D gene: .
V gene: TRBV18
J gene: TRBJ2-2
CDR3 protein: ASSPSAGHPNTGELF

D gene: .
V gene: TRBV6-4
J gene: TRBJ2-2
CDR3 protein: ASSAQTGELF

D gene: TRBD1
V gene: TRBV30
J gene: TRBJ1-6
CDR3 protein: AWNLRTGLFPESPLH

D gene: .
V gene: TRBV2
J gene: TRBJ2-5
CDR3 protein: ASMRPGQGMETQY

D gene: .
V gene: TRBV10-3
J gene: TRBJ1-4
CDR3 protein: AISESGNDEKLF